Each of the 11 T cell receptor beta chains below was sequenced from the same sample in a study of T cell changes during pregnancy in multiple sclerosis. Sequencing used immunoSEQ multiplex PCR; TCRdb keeps in-frame clones, though not all of them. Of just over 90,000 clones detected, roughly nine tenths appear once; the ten largest clones hold around 1.7%. The sequencing here drew on peripheral blood, taken after pregnancy. The source of these receptors is a female donor in good health, enrolled as a control in a pregnancy study.

Worth noting for this clone: Other nucleotide sequences in the sample specify the same CDR3. The rearrangement uses TRBV11-3 and TRBJ2-3; the D gene is possibly TRBD2 (6 bases). This CDR3 has 13 amino acids. With 5 bases removed from V and 2 bases from J, the gap between germline ends came to 8 bases. Germline CDR1 and CDR2: SGHNT and YENEEA. The CDR3 bases are TGTGCCAGCAGCAGGGACTCCACAGATACGCAGTATTTT. Its translation: CASSRDSTDTQYF. The full variable domain, in which reference TRBV11-3 and TRBJ2-3 provide the parts outside the CDR3, is EAGVVQSPRYKIIEKKQPVAFWCNPISGHNTLYWYLQNLGQGPELLIRYENEEAVDDSQLPKDRFSAERLKGVDSTLKIQPAELGDSAVYLCASSRDSTDTQYFGPGTRLTVL.

This sequence joins TRBV5-6 and TRBJ1-1; no definite D call. Germline V CDR1 and CDR2: SGHDT, YYEEEE. CDR3 size: 13 residues. Trimming left V 7 bases short and J 3 bases short, with 13 bases between. This CDR3 reads CASQDGAYTEAFF. The CDR3 DNA is TGTGCCAGCCAAGACGGAGCCTACACTGAAGCTTTCTTT.

V gene TRBV7-9 combines with J gene TRBJ2-1, with D possibly matching TRBD1 (6 bases). From germline, CDR1 is SEHNR and CDR2 FQNEAQ (reference sequence). This CDR3 spans 17 amino acids. V dropped 3 bases and J dropped 12 bases, with 27 bases sitting between them. As DNA, the CDR3 is TGTGCCAGCAGCTTGACCCGGACAGTTAATCGCCAGTTGGGGCAGTTCTTC. Protein product: CASSLTRTVNRQLGQFF.

The V and J genes are TRBV6-6 and TRBJ1-5; TRBD1 matches at 7 bases. The CDR3 contains 14 residues. J gave up 2 bases and V 6 bases, and 4 bases lay outside the gene matches. Germline loops: CDR1 MNHNY, CDR2 SVGAGI (reference sequence). The CDR3 region is CASSTTGGNQPQHF. CDR3 sequence (DNA): TGTGCCAGCAGCACAACAGGGGGCAATCAGCCCCAGCATTTT.

The chain uses TRBV4-1 and TRBJ2-3; TRBD2 is a possible D gene (5 bases). Trimming took off 0 bases at V and 0 bases at J, with 13 bases between the two ends. The CDR3 runs 17 residues. Germline-derived CDR1 and CDR2 are MGHRA and YSYEKL. The CDR3 coding sequence is TGCGCCAGCAGCCAAGATCCCCTAAGCGGAAGCACAGATACGCAGTATTTT. It codes for CASSQDPLSGSTDTQYF.

The chain carries TRBV7-2 and TRBJ2-7; 8 positions agree with TRBD1. CDR3 length equals 14 residues. The V and J ends lost 4 bases and 1 base, in that order; junction bases with no gene match: 3. Germline V gene data show CDR1 as SGHTA and CDR2 as FQGNSA. The CDR3, as DNA: TGTGCCAGCAGCTCCGGGACAGGTTCCTACGAGCAGTACTTC. Encoded protein: CASSSGTGSYEQYF.

This clone was counted once. The chain combines TRBV28 with TRBJ2-1; 7 nucleotides line up with TRBD1. Germline V gene data show CDR1 as MDHEN and CDR2 as SYDVKM. V trimming: 2 bases; J trimming: 5 bases; junction bases outside the gene matches: 6. The CDR3 covers 15 residues. The CDR3 protein is CASSLRGQLNNEQFF. CDR3 coding DNA: TGTGCCAGCAGTTTAAGGGGACAGCTAAACAATGAGCAGTTCTTC.

V usage is TRBV18 and J usage is TRBJ2-7; D is possibly TRBD1 (5 bases). CDR3 length equals 14 residues. The V end lost 3 bases, the J end lost 5 bases, and 14 bases lay between the germline ends. Germline V gene sequence: CDR1 KGHSH, CDR2 LQKENI. The CDR3 loop reads CASSPVSTGHEQYF. As DNA, the CDR3 is TGTGCCAGCTCACCCGTTAGCACAGGACACGAGCAGTACTTC.

The chain employs TRBV5-5 and TRBJ2-6, with D possibly TRBD2 on 5 matching bases. The CDR3 runs 15 residues. The V gene's germline CDR1 is SGHKS and CDR2 YYEKEE (reference sequence). V was pared by 2 bases and J by 1 base, with 7 bases between. The DNA of the CDR3 is TGTGCCAGCAGCTTTCGAGGGTCTGGGGCCAACGTCCTGACTTTC. Protein sequence: CASSFRGSGANVLTF. Looking up the rest from reference TRBV5-5 and TRBJ2-6 gives the full variable domain: DAGVTQSPTHLIKTRGQQVTLRCSPISGHKSVSWYQQVLGQGPQFIFQYYEKEERGRGNFPDRFSARQFPNYSSELNVNALLLGDSALYLCASSFRGSGANVLTFGAGSRLTVL.

The chain combines TRBV27 with TRBJ1-2; TRBD1 is a possible D gene (6 bases). V lost 3 bases, J lost 1 base, and 15 bases lay in between. Germline CDR1 reads MNHEY; CDR2 reads SMNVEV (reference sequence). The CDR3 runs to 16 residues. The CDR3 bases are TGTGCCAGCAGTTTCTTTAGCGACAGGCGTAACTATGGCTACACCTTC. It yields the protein CASSFFSDRRNYGYTF.

The chain uses TRBV5-4 and TRBJ2-5; TRBD1 agrees at 8 bases. The CDR3 runs to 13 residues. The J segment lost 5 bases and the V segment lost 4 bases, leaving 4 bases of the junction unmatched. Germline values: CDR1 SGHNT, CDR2 YYREEE (reference sequence). CDR3 loop: CASSEDREETQYF. The DNA of the CDR3 is TGTGCCAGCAGCGAGGACAGGGAGGAGACCCAGTACTTC.